The 28 T cell receptor beta chains in this list originate from one sample, sequenced in a study of T cell repertoires in ileal Crohn's disease. TCRdb's table, derived via immunoSEQ multiplex PCR, lists solely in-frame clones and lacks some. The sample has 15,000 to 20,000 clones; about 70% are singletons. Time point denoted: inflamed ileum from the surgical specimen. Material for sequencing was ileal tissue. The source is an adult with Crohn's disease.

This chain uses TRBV29-1 with TRBJ1-4; D not certain. There are 13 residues in the CDR3. Germline V gene data show CDR1 as SQVTM and CDR2 as ANQGSEA. The V and J ends lost 0 bases and 5 bases respectively, with 7 bases between them. CDR3 sequence: CSVEDRENEKLFF. DNA for the CDR3: TGCAGCGTTGAAGATCGGGAAAATGAAAAACTGTTTTTT. Combining the CDR3 with reference TRBV29-1 and TRBJ1-4 gives the whole variable domain SAVISQKPSRDICQRGTSLTIQCQVDSQVTMMFWYRQQPGQSLTLIATANQGSEATYESGFVIDKFPISRPNLTFSTLTVSNMSPEDSSIYLCSVEDRENEKLFFGSGTQLSVL.

The chain combines TRBV19 with TRBJ2-2; D gene ambiguous. V lost 0 bases to trimming and J lost 4 bases, with 6 bases between them. This CDR3 is 14 amino acids long. Germline V gene lookup returns CDR1 LNHDA and CDR2 SQIVND (reference sequence). This CDR3 reads CASSIEPSTGELFF. Here the CDR3 DNA reads TGTGCCAGTAGTATAGAACCTAGCACCGGGGAGCTGTTTTTT.

V is TRBV6-5 and J is TRBJ1-1; D not certain. This CDR3 spans 15 amino acids. Germline loops: CDR1 MNHEY, CDR2 SVGAGI. V was cut by 5 bases and J by 1 base, with 14 bases left in between. The CDR3 coding sequence is TGTGCCAGCAGTCCGATGGGGTCGGCGAACACTGAAGCTTTCTTT. Translating gives CASSPMGSANTEAFF.

The chain is built from TRBV11-2 and TRBJ2-3; D is ambiguous. The germline V gene encodes CDR1 SGHAT and CDR2 FQNNGV. The CDR3 loop spans 13 amino acids. Deletions cut 5 bases from V and 7 bases from J, with 13 bases between. The CDR3 is CASSARSPNTQYF. Here the CDR3 DNA reads TGTGCCAGCAGCGCCCGATCTCCAAATACGCAGTATTTT.

The chain has TRBV7-2 and TRBJ2-7; TRBD2 matches 10 bases. The CDR3 sequence is 14 residues long. The J segment lost 2 bases and the V segment lost 5 bases, leaving 3 bases of the junction unmatched. From germline, CDR1 is SGHTA and CDR2 FQGNSA. CDR3 coding DNA: TGTGCCAGCAGCCCCGGACTAGCGGCCTACGAGCAGTACTTC. This sequence encodes CASSPGLAAYEQYF.

In nucleotides, the CDR3 is TGTGCCAGCAGGGCGTTGCGGGACGGTACCGTCTACGAGCAGTACTTC. This sequence encodes CASRALRDGTVYEQYF. The chain links TRBV5-6 to TRBJ2-7; weak D call: TRBD2 (6 bases). The V end was cut by 5 bases, the J end by 3 bases, with 21 bases between. This CDR3 is built from 16 residues. Germline V gene lookup returns CDR1 SGHDT and CDR2 YYEEEE. Combining the CDR3 with reference TRBV5-6 and TRBJ2-7 gives the whole variable domain DAGVTQSPTHLIKTRGQQVTLRCSPKSGHDTVSWYQQALGQGPQFIFQYYEEEERQRGNFPDRFSGHQFPNYSSELNVNALLLGDSALYLCASRALRDGTVYEQYFGPGTRLTVT.

The count of this clone is one. This chain links TRBV11-1 with TRBJ2-7; the match to TRBD1 covers 10 bases. J was trimmed by 6 bases and V by 5 bases; bases with no gene match: 7. The CDR3 consists of 14 residues. The V gene's germline CDR1 is SGHAT and CDR2 FQDESV (reference sequence). For the CDR3, the DNA is TGTGCCAGCAGCACGGACAGGGGGAGTTTCGAGCAGTACTTC. Protein: CASSTDRGSFEQYF. The variable domain in full, with the rest retrieved from reference TRBV11-1 and TRBJ2-7, is EAEVAQSPRYKITEKSQAVAFWCDPISGHATLYWYRQILGQGPELLVQFQDESVVDDSQLPKDRFSAERLKGVDSTLKIQPAELGDSAMYLCASSTDRGSFEQYFGPGTRLTVT.

V and J are TRBV29-1 and TRBJ1-1, with D possibly TRBD1 on 5 matching bases. Per germline, CDR1 SQVTM and CDR2 ANQGSEA. Trimming left V 6 bases short and J 3 bases short, with 20 bases between. The CDR3 contains 15 residues. The CDR3 protein is CSVASERRTHTEAFF. CDR3 nucleotides: TGCAGCGTAGCTTCGGAGAGGCGGACACACACTGAAGCTTTCTTT. The variable domain in full, completed from reference TRBV29-1 and TRBJ1-1, reads SAVISQKPSRDICQRGTSLTIQCQVDSQVTMMFWYRQQPGQSLTLIATANQGSEATYESGFVIDKFPISRPNLTFSTLTVSNMSPEDSSIYLCSVASERRTHTEAFFGQGTRLTVV.

V usage is TRBV7-8 and J usage is TRBJ2-1; D gene unclear. The CDR3 has 13 amino acids. CDR1 is SGHVS, CDR2 FQNEAQ, per germline. V was pared by 5 bases and J by 7 bases, with 12 bases between. CDR3 residues: CASSTGPRNEQFF. CDR3 bases: TGTGCCAGCAGCACCGGGCCACGAAATGAGCAGTTCTTC.

The J gene is TRBJ2-2, the V gene TRBV10-3; D gene unclear. The CDR3 is 11 residues long. Germline V gene lookup returns CDR1 ENHRY and CDR2 SYGVKD. V was pared by 10 bases and J by 8 bases, with 11 bases between. The chain's CDR3 is CATNLKGELFF. The DNA for the CDR3 is TGTGCCACTAACCTTAAGGGGGAGCTGTTTTTT.

The chain is built from TRBV5-1 and TRBJ1-5; 8 bases are shared with TRBD1. The CDR3 contains 15 residues. Losses at the gene ends were 3 bases for V and 4 bases for J; bases not matched to a gene: 6. Germline CDR1 and CDR2: SGHRS and YFSETQ. CDR3 in DNA: TGCGCCAGCAGCTGGGTGACAGGGGCTAATCAGCCCCAGCATTTT. Residues: CASSWVTGANQPQHF.

The rearrangement uses TRBV10-3 and TRBJ1-3, with unresolved D. The germline V and J ends were trimmed by 3 bases and 0 bases, with 6 bases remaining between them. The CDR3 extends over 14 amino acids. The V gene's germline CDR1 is ENHRY and CDR2 SYGVKD. CDR3 coding DNA: TGTGCCATCAGTGACCCAAGCTCTGGAAACACCATATATTTT. Protein: CAISDPSSGNTIYF.

Written as DNA, the CDR3 is TGCGCCAGCAGCTTGGGAGGCAGAAGCTCCTACAATGAGCAGTTCTTC. This gives the protein CASSLGGRSSYNEQFF. The chain couples TRBV5-1 to TRBJ2-1; D gene uncertain. Trimming stripped 0 bases from V and 0 bases from J, with 10 bases between. Germline assignment: CDR1 SGHRS and CDR2 YFSETQ. The CDR3 has 16 amino acids.

In nucleotides, the CDR3 is TGTGCCAGCAGCTTGGTCTCCGATAGAGAGCAGTACTTC. This sequence encodes CASSLVSDREQYF. V gene TRBV5-4 combines with J gene TRBJ2-7; no reliable D call. CDR3 size: 13 residues. Germline CDR1 reads SGHNT; CDR2 reads YYREEE (reference sequence). V was shortened by 0 bases and J by 7 bases, with 11 bases between the two germline ends. The full variable domain, its missing parts supplied by reference TRBV5-4 and TRBJ2-7, is ETGVTQSPTHLIKTRGQQVTLRCSSQSGHNTVSWYQQALGQGPQFIFQYYREEENGRGNFPPRFSGLQFPNYSSELNVNALELDDSALYLCASSLVSDREQYFGPGTRLTVT.

The chain carries TRBV9 and TRBJ2-2; D unclear. The ends were cut back, 2 bases at V and 8 bases at J, with 13 bases in the middle. CDR1 and CDR2 from the germline V gene are SGDLS and YYNGEE. The CDR3 consists of 14 residues. The CDR3 DNA follows: TGTGCCAGCAGCGTGGGTAGCCGTTCGGGGGAGCTGTTTTTT. Protein: CASSVGSRSGELFF. The full variable domain, its missing parts supplied by reference TRBV9 and TRBJ2-2, is DSGVTQTPKHLITATGQRVTLRCSPRSGDLSVYWYQQSLDQGLQFLIQYYNGEERAKGNILERFSAQQFPDLHSELNLSSLELGDSALYFCASSVGSRSGELFFGEGSRLTVL.

The chain carries TRBV10-3 and TRBJ1-2, with 7 bases lining up with TRBD1. Germline values: CDR1 ENHRY, CDR2 SYGVKD. This CDR3 is 13 amino acids long. V shed 3 bases, J shed 7 bases, and the junction held 5 bases outside the gene matches. DNA of the CDR3: TGTGCCATCAGTGAAGGTCAGGGGGGTGGCTACACCTTC. Residues: CAISEGQGGGYTF.

The chain's CDR3 is CASSLTGPSGSAYEQYF. The CDR3 bases are TGTGCCAGCTCCCTAACAGGGCCTAGCGGGAGCGCCTACGAGCAGTACTTC. This sequence joins TRBV18 and TRBJ2-7; TRBD2 agrees at 10 bases. The junction had 13 bases not matched to a gene; V was cut back by 6 bases and J by 2 bases. CDR3 length equals 17 residues. Per the germline V gene, CDR1 is KGHSH and CDR2 is LQKENI.

The V gene is TRBV19, the J gene TRBJ1-1; no clear D. CDR1 is LNHDA, CDR2 SQIVND, per germline (reference sequence). CDR3 length: 13 residues. With 6 bases removed from V and 1 base from J, the gap between germline ends came to 9 bases. This CDR3 is CASRPGWNTEAFF. The CDR3 DNA sequence: TGTGCCAGTAGGCCCGGATGGAACACTGAAGCTTTCTTT.

The chain is built from TRBV5-1 and TRBJ2-3; the D gene is possibly TRBD1 (6 bases). V lost 4 bases and J 2 bases, leaving 8 bases between the germline ends. This CDR3 comprises 13 residues. The germline V gene encodes CDR1 SGHRS and CDR2 YFSETQ. The CDR3 sequence is CASSRDTTDTQYF. In DNA, the CDR3 is TGCGCCAGCAGCCGGGACACCACAGATACGCAGTATTTT.

The chain links TRBV6-4 to TRBJ1-5, with no clear D. Germline V gives CDR1 MRHNA, CDR2 SNTAGT. The V and J ends lost 4 bases and 4 bases respectively, with 8 bases between them. The CDR3 contains 13 residues. In nucleotides, the CDR3 is TGTGCCAGCAGTGTAGACACAAATCAGCCCCAGCATTTT. This gives the protein CASSVDTNQPQHF.

The chain is built from TRBV5-5 and TRBJ1-6, with 9 positions matching TRBD1. Trimming cost V 0 bases and J 13 bases; bases outside gene matches: 11. Germline values: CDR1 SGHKS, CDR2 YYEKEE (reference sequence). The CDR3 has 16 residues. CDR3 nucleotide sequence: TGTGCCAGCAGCTTGGCCATGGGACAGGGTAGACGGCCCCTCCACTTT. Translating gives CASSLAMGQGRRPLHF.

The chain couples TRBV10-3 to TRBJ1-5, with D perhaps matching TRBD1 (5 bases). The germline V and J ends were trimmed by 8 bases and 2 bases, with 13 bases remaining between them. From germline, CDR1 is ENHRY and CDR2 SYGVKD. The length of the CDR3 is 14 residues. The CDR3 protein is CAIAPGGGNQPQHF. CDR3 nucleotides: TGTGCCATCGCCCCCGGGGGGGGCAATCAGCCCCAGCATTTT.

The chain carries TRBV27 and TRBJ1-6, with D perhaps TRBD1 (5 bases). Germline loops: CDR1 MNHEY, CDR2 SMNVEV (reference sequence). The CDR3 spans 14 residues. V lost 6 bases to trimming and J lost 10 bases, with 16 bases between them. The CDR3 here is CASRLGRAGSPLHF. DNA for the CDR3: TGTGCCAGCAGATTGGGCAGGGCGGGATCACCCCTCCACTTT.

This chain uses TRBV19 with TRBJ1-2; 12 positions match TRBD1. The CDR3 is 16 amino acids. Germline CDR1 reads LNHDA; CDR2 reads SQIVND (reference sequence). The trim removed 5 bases at V and 8 bases at J, leaving 12 bases unmatched. The CDR3 coding sequence is TGTGCCAGTAGTCCTCCAATGGGACAGGGGGCGAGGGGCTACACCTTC. It is translated as CASSPPMGQGARGYTF. Complete variable domain (other parts from reference TRBV19 and TRBJ1-2): DGGITQSPKYLFRKEGQNVTLSCEQNLNHDAMYWYRQDPGQGLRLIYYSQIVNDFQKGDIAEGYSVSREKKESFPLTVTSAQKNPTAFYLCASSPPMGQGARGYTFGSGTRLTVV.

This chain joins TRBV5-4 and TRBJ2-7, with 15 bases fitting TRBD2. The CDR3 is made up of 16 amino acids. Per germline, CDR1 SGHNT and CDR2 YYREEE (reference sequence). V lost 4 bases to trimming and J lost 4 bases; unmatched junction nucleotides: 6. CDR3 residues: CASSGRGLAGGYEQYF. CDR3 coding DNA: TGTGCCAGCAGCGGGAGGGGACTAGCGGGAGGTTACGAGCAGTACTTC.

J is TRBJ1-2 and V is TRBV18; no clear D. The germline V gene has CDR1 KGHSH and CDR2 LQKENI. CDR3 size: 14 residues. Trimming took 1 base from V and 4 from J, leaving 10 bases between them. This CDR3 reads CASSPLAFAYGYTF. The CDR3 region has the DNA TGTGCCAGCTCACCACTTGCCTTCGCCTATGGCTACACCTTC.

The rearrangement links TRBV5-5 to TRBJ2-5, with 12 bases fitting TRBD2. Germline CDR1 SGHKS, CDR2 YYEKEE (reference sequence). The trim removed 4 bases at V and 5 bases at J, leaving 9 bases unmatched. CDR3 length: 16 residues. The chain's CDR3 is CASSARLAGEGETQYF. The CDR3 DNA sequence: TGTGCCAGCAGCGCCCGACTAGCGGGGGAAGGTGAGACCCAGTACTTC.

The rearrangement joins TRBV28 to TRBJ1-2, with D perhaps matching TRBD1 (5 bases). The CDR3 length is 14 residues. V gave up 2 bases and J gave up 4 bases, with 11 bases separating them. In germline, CDR1 is MDHEN, CDR2 SYDVKM. CDR3 sequence: CASSLGAGLYGYTF. The CDR3 DNA is TGTGCCAGCAGTTTAGGGGCAGGCCTCTATGGCTACACCTTC.